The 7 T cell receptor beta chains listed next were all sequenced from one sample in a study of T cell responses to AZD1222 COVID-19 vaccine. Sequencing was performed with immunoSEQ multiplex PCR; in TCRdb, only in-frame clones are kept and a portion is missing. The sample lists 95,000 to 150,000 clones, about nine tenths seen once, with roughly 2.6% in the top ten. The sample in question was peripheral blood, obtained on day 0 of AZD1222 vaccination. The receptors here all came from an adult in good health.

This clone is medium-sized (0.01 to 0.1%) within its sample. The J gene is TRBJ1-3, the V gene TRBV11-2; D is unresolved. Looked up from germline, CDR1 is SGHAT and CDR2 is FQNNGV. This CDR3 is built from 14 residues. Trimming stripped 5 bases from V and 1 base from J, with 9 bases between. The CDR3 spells CASSHRQSGNTIYF. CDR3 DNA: TGTGCCAGCAGCCACCGTCAGTCTGGAAACACCATATATTTT.

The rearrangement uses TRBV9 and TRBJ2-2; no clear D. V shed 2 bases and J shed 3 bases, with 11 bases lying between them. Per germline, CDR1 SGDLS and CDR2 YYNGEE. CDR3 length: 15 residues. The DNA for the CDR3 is TGTGCCAGCAGCGTCACCGGGTTTCACACCGGGGAGCTGTTTTTT. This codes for CASSVTGFHTGELFF.

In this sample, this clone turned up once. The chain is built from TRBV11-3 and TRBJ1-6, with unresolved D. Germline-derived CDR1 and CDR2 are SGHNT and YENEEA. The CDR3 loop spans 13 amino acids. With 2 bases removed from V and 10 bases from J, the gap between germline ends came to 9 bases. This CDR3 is CASSLYWSSPLHF. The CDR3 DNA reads TGTGCCAGCAGCTTATATTGGAGCTCACCCCTCCACTTT.

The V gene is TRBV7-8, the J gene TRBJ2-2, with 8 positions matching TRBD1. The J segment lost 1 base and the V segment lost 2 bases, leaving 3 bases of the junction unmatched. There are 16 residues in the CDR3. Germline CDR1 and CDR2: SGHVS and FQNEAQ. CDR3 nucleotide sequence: TGTGCCAGCAGCTTAATTGGGACAGGGAACACCGGGGAGCTGTTTTTT. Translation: CASSLIGTGNTGELFF.

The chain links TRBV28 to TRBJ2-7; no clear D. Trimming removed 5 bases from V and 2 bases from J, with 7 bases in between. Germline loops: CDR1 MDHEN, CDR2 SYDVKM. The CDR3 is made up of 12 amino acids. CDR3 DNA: TGTGCCAGCAGTAGTGGAACCTACGAGCAGTACTTC. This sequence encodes CASSSGTYEQYF.

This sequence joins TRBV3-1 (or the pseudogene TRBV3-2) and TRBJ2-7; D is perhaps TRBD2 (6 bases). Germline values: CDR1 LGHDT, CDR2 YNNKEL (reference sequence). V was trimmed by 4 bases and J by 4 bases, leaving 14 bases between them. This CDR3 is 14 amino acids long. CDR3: CASSPGTALYEQYF. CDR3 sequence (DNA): TGTGCCAGCAGCCCCGGGACTGCCCTATACGAGCAGTACTTC.

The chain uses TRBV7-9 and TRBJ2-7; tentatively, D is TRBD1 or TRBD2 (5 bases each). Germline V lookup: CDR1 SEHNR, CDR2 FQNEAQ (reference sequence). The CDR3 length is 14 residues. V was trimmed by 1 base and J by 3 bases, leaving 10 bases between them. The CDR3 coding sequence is TGTGCCAGCAGCTTAGGGGACGGGTACTACGAGCAGTACTTC. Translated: CASSLGDGYYEQYF. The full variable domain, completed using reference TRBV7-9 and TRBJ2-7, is DTGVSQNPRHKITKRGQNVTFRCDPISEHNRLYWYRQTLGQGPEFLTYFQNEAQLEKSRLLSDRFSAERPKGSFSTLEIQRTEQGDSAMYLCASSLGDGYYEQYFGPGTRLTVT.